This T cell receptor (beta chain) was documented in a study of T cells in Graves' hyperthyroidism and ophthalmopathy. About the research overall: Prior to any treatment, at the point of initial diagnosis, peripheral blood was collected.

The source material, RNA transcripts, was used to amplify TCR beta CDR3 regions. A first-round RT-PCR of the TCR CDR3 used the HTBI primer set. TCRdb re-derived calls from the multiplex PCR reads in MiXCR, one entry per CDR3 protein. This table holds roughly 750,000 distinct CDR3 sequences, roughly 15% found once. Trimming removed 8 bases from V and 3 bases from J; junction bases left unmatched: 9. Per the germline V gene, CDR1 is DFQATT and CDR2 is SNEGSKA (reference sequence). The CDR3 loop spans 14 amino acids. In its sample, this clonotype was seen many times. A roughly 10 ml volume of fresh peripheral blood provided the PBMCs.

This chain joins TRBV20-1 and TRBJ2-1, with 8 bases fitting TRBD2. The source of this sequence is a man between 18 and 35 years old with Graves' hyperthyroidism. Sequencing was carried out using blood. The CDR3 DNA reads TGCAGTCTCGAAGGGGCGGGAGGCTACAATGAGCAGTTCTTC. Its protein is CSLEGAGGYNEQFF.